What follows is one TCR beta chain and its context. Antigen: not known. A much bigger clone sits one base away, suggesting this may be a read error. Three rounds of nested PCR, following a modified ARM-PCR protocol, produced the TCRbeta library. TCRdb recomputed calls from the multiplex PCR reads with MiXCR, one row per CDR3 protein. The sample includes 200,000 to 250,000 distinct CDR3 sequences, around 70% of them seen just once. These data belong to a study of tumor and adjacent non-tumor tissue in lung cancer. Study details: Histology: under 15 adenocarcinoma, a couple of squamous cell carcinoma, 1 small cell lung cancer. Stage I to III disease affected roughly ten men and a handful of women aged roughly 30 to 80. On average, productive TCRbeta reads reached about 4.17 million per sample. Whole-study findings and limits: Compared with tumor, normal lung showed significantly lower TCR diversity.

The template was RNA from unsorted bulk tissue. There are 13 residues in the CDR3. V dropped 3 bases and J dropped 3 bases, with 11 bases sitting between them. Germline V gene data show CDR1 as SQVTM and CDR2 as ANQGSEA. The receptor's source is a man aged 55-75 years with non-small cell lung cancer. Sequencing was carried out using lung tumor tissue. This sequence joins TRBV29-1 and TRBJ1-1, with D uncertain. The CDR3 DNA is TGCAGCGTTGATAGGATGGTCTACACTGAAGCTTTCTTT. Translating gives CSVDRMVYTEAFF.